The next 19 T cell receptor beta chains were all read from a single sample in a study of blood T cell repertoires in COVID-19 (dated by TCRdb to the early 2020s). Receptor amplification or capture employed the immunoSEQ multiplex PCR assay. The immuneACCESS repertoire file appears here via TCRdb, limited to in-frame rearrangements. These files lack a portion of the clones; in checked studies, under half of the deficit traces to unresolved V genes, and the cause of the others is not known. Recorded for this sample are about 77,000 clones; around 88% of them occurred a single time. The ten largest clones take up 6.5% to 8.5% of the sample. Input material: peripheral blood. These receptors all stem from a woman of 80 years or more with acute or convalescent COVID-19.

The chain carries TRBV5-6 and TRBJ2-2, with a weak D call TRBD1 (8 bases). Germline CDR1 SGHDT, CDR2 YYEEEE. Trimming cost V 5 bases and J 7 bases, with 21 bases left between them. The CDR3 is made up of 16 amino acids. CDR3: CASSRSGTGGLGELFF. The CDR3 DNA reads as TGTGCCAGCAGTCGAAGCGGGACAGGCGGTCTCGGGGAGCTGTTTTTT.

The gene calls are TRBV19 and TRBJ2-7, with TRBD1 matching 9 bases. CDR1 LNHDA and CDR2 SQIVND come from the germline V gene (reference sequence). The CDR3 is 14 amino acids. J was trimmed by 5 bases and V by 6 bases; bases with no gene match: 8. The CDR3 region has the DNA TGTGCCAGTAGCCTTTGGGACAGGGCCCACGAGCAGTACTTC. Its translation: CASSLWDRAHEQYF.

This clone appeared a single time. The rearrangement links TRBV5-1 to TRBJ2-3; tentative D call: TRBD2 (5 bases). The germline gives CDR1 SGHRS, CDR2 YFSETQ. Trimming took 0 bases from V and 2 from J, leaving 10 bases between them. The CDR3 spans 15 residues. The CDR3 DNA reads TGCGCCAGCAGCTTGGAGGACTCCCACACAGATACGCAGTATTTT. This sequence encodes CASSLEDSHTDTQYF.

The CDR3 is CASSEALLGLNEQFF. The CDR3 DNA follows: TGTGCCAGCAGTGAAGCGCTTCTAGGTTTGAATGAGCAGTTCTTC. The chain joins TRBV2 to TRBJ2-1; D gene unclear. Trimming left V 0 bases short and J 7 bases short, with 13 bases between. The CDR3 is made up of 15 amino acids. Per the germline V gene, CDR1 is SNHLY and CDR2 is FYNNEI.

The chain links TRBV6-4 to TRBJ2-3, with TRBD2 matching 10 bases. Trimming removed 5 bases from V and 0 bases from J; junction bases left unmatched: 5. Germline-derived CDR1 and CDR2 are MRHNA and SNTAGT. The length of the CDR3 is 16 residues. The CDR3 spells CASSRLAGASTDTQYF. Written as DNA, the CDR3 is TGTGCCAGCAGTCGACTAGCGGGCGCTAGCACAGATACGCAGTATTTT.

The chain has TRBV25-1 and TRBJ2-2; 12 bases line up with TRBD1. The CDR3 length is 15 residues. V lost 6 bases and J lost 7; bases outside the gene matches: 6. Germline V gene sequence: CDR1 MGHDK, CDR2 SYGVNS. CDR3 DNA: TGTGCCAGCAGAAAAGGGACAGGGGGCAGCGGGGAGCTGTTTTTT. It specifies CASRKGTGGSGELFF.

The genes are TRBV30 and TRBJ2-1; D is unresolved. V lost 0 bases to trimming and J lost 9 bases, with 6 bases between them. CDR1 is GTSNPN, CDR2 SVGIG, per germline (reference sequence). The CDR3 totals 11 residues. As DNA, the CDR3 is TGTGCCTGGAGTGTATTGCGTGAGCAGTTCTTC. Translating it yields CAWSVLREQFF.

This chain joins TRBV30 and TRBJ2-7; tentative D call: TRBD1 (5 bases). Germline assignment: CDR1 GTSNPN and CDR2 SVGIG (reference sequence). Trimming removed 2 bases at V and 3 bases at J, with 8 bases between. This CDR3 spans 12 amino acids. The CDR3: CAWSSRGYEQYF. CDR3 nucleotides: TGTGCCTGGAGTTCAAGGGGCTACGAGCAGTACTTC.

This clone occurred once. The CDR3 bases are TGTGCCTGGAGTGGGACAGGGACTGGAAACACCATATATTTT. It translates to CAWSGTGTGNTIYF. The chain has TRBV30 and TRBJ1-3; TRBD1 aligns across 8 bases. The CDR3 extends over 14 amino acids. Germline V gives CDR1 GTSNPN, CDR2 SVGIG (reference sequence). The V gene end was trimmed by 1 base and the J gene end by 2 bases; junction bases not matched to a gene: 1.

The chain has TRBV6-4 and TRBJ1-2; TRBD1 is a possible D gene (6 bases). Germline V lookup: CDR1 MRHNA, CDR2 SNTAGT. Trimming shortened V by 4 bases and J by 3 bases, and 12 bases separated the two germline ends. The CDR3 loop spans 14 amino acids. Here the CDR3 reads CASSGAGADYGYTF. Written as DNA, the CDR3 is TGTGCCAGCAGTGGCGCAGGGGCGGACTATGGCTACACCTTC.

This sequence joins TRBV6-5 and TRBJ2-1; possible D gene TRBD2, 7 bases. The CDR3 spans 12 residues. Looked up from germline, CDR1 is MNHEY and CDR2 is SVGAGI. In nucleotides, the CDR3 is TGTCAGGGGAGGGTTAGGCCCAATGAGCAGTTCTTC. This translates into CQGRVRPNEQFF.

This clone was observed a single time. The V call is TRBV7-6, the J call TRBJ2-7; D may be TRBD1 (6 bases). Germline CDR1 SGHVS, CDR2 FNYEAQ. V shed 0 bases and J shed 6 bases, with 9 bases lying between them. The CDR3 has 13 residues. CDR3 amino acids: CASSLAGRGEQYF. The CDR3 region has the DNA TGTGCCAGCAGCTTAGCAGGCAGGGGCGAGCAGTACTTC.

The CDR3 DNA reads as TGTGCCAGTACCAGCGGGGGGACGTATACGCAGTATTTT. Protein product: CASTSGGTYTQYF. The chain employs TRBV19 and TRBJ2-3, with 9 nucleotides matching TRBD2. Germline assignment: CDR1 LNHDA and CDR2 SQIVND (reference sequence). The V gene end was trimmed by 7 bases and the J gene end by 7 bases; junction bases not matched to a gene: 6. This CDR3 spans 13 amino acids.

The genes are TRBV9 and TRBJ2-7, with 10 bases matching TRBD1. Unmatched junction bases numbered 9, after V lost 4 bases and J lost 5 bases. The CDR3 consists of 15 residues. Germline CDR1 SGDLS, CDR2 YYNGEE. The chain's CDR3 is CASSSRDRGFHEQYF. The DNA of the CDR3 is TGTGCCAGCAGCTCCCGGGACAGGGGTTTCCACGAGCAGTACTTC.

The chain carries TRBV2 and TRBJ2-1; 7 bases map to TRBD1. V dropped 0 bases and J dropped 7; count of bases not matched to a gene: 12. The CDR3 is 17 residues long. Germline-derived CDR1 and CDR2 are SNHLY and FYNNEI. CDR3 sequence: CASSEALGQGVGNEQFF. The CDR3 DNA follows: TGTGCCAGCAGTGAAGCCCTGGGGCAGGGGGTAGGGAATGAGCAGTTCTTC.

This chain links TRBV5-4 with TRBJ1-4, with 9 bases lining up with TRBD1. Germline values: CDR1 SGHNT, CDR2 YYREEE (reference sequence). The trim removed 4 bases at V and 5 bases at J, leaving 6 bases unmatched. The CDR3 runs 15 residues. CDR3 loop: CASSRRDRENEKLFF. The DNA of the CDR3 is TGTGCCAGCAGCCGTCGGGACAGGGAAAATGAAAAACTGTTTTTT.

The chain couples TRBV11-3 to TRBJ2-6, with TRBD1 matching 8 bases. V gave up 5 bases and J gave up 2 bases; unmatched junction bases: 11. CDR3 length: 18 amino acids. CDR1 is SGHNT and CDR2 is YENEEA in the germline V gene. In DNA form, the CDR3 reads TGTGCCAGCAGCCTCCCGGACAGGGACTTCCCTGGGGCCAACGTCCTGACTTTC. This sequence encodes CASSLPDRDFPGANVLTF. The variable domain in full, completed from reference TRBV11-3 and TRBJ2-6, reads EAGVVQSPRYKIIEKKQPVAFWCNPISGHNTLYWYLQNLGQGPELLIRYENEEAVDDSQLPKDRFSAERLKGVDSTLKIQPAELGDSAVYLCASSLPDRDFPGANVLTFGAGSRLTVL.

The chain joins TRBV5-1 to TRBJ1-1, with no clear D. Germline V CDR1 and CDR2: SGHRS, YFSETQ. CDR3 length equals 16 residues. V lost 2 bases, J lost 1 base, and 15 bases lay in between. The CDR3 sequence is CASSFRPIGENTEAFF. The CDR3 bases are TGCGCCAGCAGCTTCCGACCGATCGGGGAGAACACTGAAGCTTTCTTT.

This chain joins TRBV27 and TRBJ2-1, with D hard to call. CDR3 length: 14 amino acids. Germline assignment: CDR1 MNHEY and CDR2 SMNVEV (reference sequence). Trimming stripped 6 bases from V and 0 bases from J, with 9 bases between. In nucleotides, the CDR3 is TGTGCCAGCAGCTGGTCAGACTCCTACAATGAGCAGTTCTTC. Protein: CASSWSDSYNEQFF.